These 31 T cell receptor beta chains originate from one sample sequenced in a study of identical twins. TCRdb fed the 5' RACE reads into MiXCR, producing one record per CDR3 protein. The sample records 350,000 to 450,000 distinct CDR3 sequences, about a fifth being singletons. The sequencing sample was made of naive T cells sorted from blood. The receptors come from a man between 45 and 60 years old in good health.

The rearrangement links TRBV9 to TRBJ2-1, with D perhaps TRBD2 (6 bases). There are 14 residues in the CDR3. Germline assignment: CDR1 SGDLS and CDR2 YYNGEE. Trimming took off 2 bases at V and 8 bases at J, with 14 bases between the two ends. The CDR3 DNA reads as TGTGCCAGCAGCGTGGAGGGGTGGGGTGATGAGCAGTTCTTC. As protein: CASSVEGWGDEQFF.

This clonotype was detected ten times or more. The V and J genes are TRBV20-1 and TRBJ2-7; 13 nucleotides agree with TRBD2. Trimming cost V 4 bases and J 4 bases; bases outside gene matches: 19. This CDR3 comprises 19 residues. Germline V CDR1 and CDR2: DFQATT, SNEGSKA (reference sequence). In DNA form, the CDR3 reads TGCAGTGCTAAGCCGGGGACTAGCGGGATTCAGCTTTGGTTTTACGAGCAGTACTTC. Amino acids: CSAKPGTSGIQLWFYEQYF.

The DNA for the CDR3 is TGCAGTGCTAGAGGCCCTATCCTAGCCAAAAACATTCAGTACTTC. This encodes CSARGPILAKNIQYF. V usage is TRBV20-1 and J usage is TRBJ2-4, with D unclear. Germline assignment: CDR1 DFQATT and CDR2 SNEGSKA (reference sequence). The germline V and J ends were trimmed by 1 base and 0 bases, with 10 bases remaining between them. The CDR3 extends over 15 amino acids.

This clonotype was detected a few times. The rearrangement uses TRBV29-1 and TRBJ2-2; D possibly corresponds to TRBD2 (6 bases). CDR1 is SQVTM, CDR2 ANQGSEA, per germline. V lost 4 bases, J lost 1 base, and 13 bases lay in between. This CDR3 has 15 amino acids. CDR3 protein: CSVGPTRGNTGELFF. CDR3 in DNA: TGCAGCGTTGGACCGACTAGGGGGAACACCGGGGAGCTGTTTTTT.

V is TRBV4-3 and J is TRBJ2-7, with D possibly matching TRBD2 (6 bases). From germline, CDR1 is LGHNA and CDR2 YSLEER. The CDR3 loop spans 16 amino acids. V lost 0 bases and J 0 bases, leaving 12 bases between the germline ends. CDR3 nucleotide sequence: TGCGCCAGCAGCCAAGAGCCTAGCGCCGACTCCTACGAGCAGTACTTC. The encoded protein is CASSQEPSADSYEQYF.

This clonotype appeared a few times. The CDR3 is CASSSSSANSYEQYF. CDR3 sequence (DNA): TGTGCCAGCAGCTCTTCTAGCGCCAACTCCTACGAGCAGTACTTC. This chain connects TRBV7-2 to TRBJ2-7; tentative D call: TRBD2 (6 bases). The V gene lost 4 bases and the J gene lost 0 bases, with 13 bases spanning the gap. CDR3 length: 15 amino acids. Germline V CDR1 and CDR2: SGHTA, FQGNSA.

The chain combines TRBV25-1 with TRBJ2-7; 8 bases agree with TRBD1. The CDR3 sequence is 13 residues long. From germline, CDR1 is MGHDK and CDR2 SYGVNS. V shed 6 bases and J 4 bases; nucleotides not matched to a gene: 5. Here the CDR3 reads CASRQGEVYEQYF. CDR3 bases: TGTGCCAGCAGACAGGGGGAGGTGTACGAGCAGTACTTC.

This clonotype was found a few times. V and J are TRBV5-5 and TRBJ2-2; a weak D match, TRBD1 (5 bases). The CDR3 covers 13 residues. Trimming left V 0 bases short and J 6 bases short, with 6 bases between. In germline, CDR1 is SGHKS, CDR2 YYEKEE (reference sequence). For the CDR3, the DNA is TGTGCCAGCAGCTTGGAAGGGGCCGGGGAGCTGTTTTTT. As protein: CASSLEGAGELFF.

This clonotype has at least ten counts. V and J are TRBV9 and TRBJ1-2; D is possibly TRBD1 (5 bases). V lost 0 bases and J 2 bases, leaving 26 bases between the germline ends. The CDR3 consists of 20 residues. Germline CDR1 and CDR2: SGDLS and YYNGEE. CDR3 in DNA: TGTGCCAGCAGCGTAGACCCCGTAAACCCCTTACCTTCAGGGAACTATGGCTACACCTTC. It specifies CASSVDPVNPLPSGNYGYTF.

This clonotype was recorded many times. The gene calls are TRBV5-1 and TRBJ1-1, with D unresolved. CDR1 is SGHRS, CDR2 YFSETQ, per germline. CDR3 size: 13 residues. With 0 bases removed from V and 5 bases from J, the gap between germline ends came to 8 bases. The CDR3 here is CASSLEWGTEAFF. Written as DNA, the CDR3 is TGCGCCAGCAGCTTGGAATGGGGAACTGAAGCTTTCTTT.

This chain uses TRBV12-3 or TRBV12-4 with TRBJ2-1; 9 nucleotides align to TRBD2. The CDR3 loop spans 16 amino acids. V shed 8 bases and J 8 bases; nucleotides not matched to a gene: 16. CDR3 nucleotide sequence: TGTGCCAGCGGTGTGCTGCGGGAGGGCCTTAGGTATGAGCAGTTCTTC. It specifies CASGVLREGLRYEQFF.

This chain joins TRBV7-9 and TRBJ2-4; D might be TRBD1 (5 bases). V shed 5 bases and J shed 0 bases, with 14 bases lying between them. The CDR3 is 16 residues long. Germline loops: CDR1 SEHNR, CDR2 FQNEAQ (reference sequence). The CDR3 region is CASSLGHLLAKNIQYF. The CDR3 region has the DNA TGTGCCAGCAGCCTTGGACACCTACTAGCCAAAAACATTCAGTACTTC.

This clonotype has just a few counts. The chain carries TRBV12-3 or TRBV12-4 and TRBJ2-5; D not resolved. The V end lost 2 bases, the J end lost 9 bases, and 16 bases lay between the germline ends. The CDR3 consists of 14 residues. The CDR3 loop reads CASSLKVPSWAQYF. Written as DNA, the CDR3 is TGTGCCAGCAGTTTAAAGGTCCCCTCGTGGGCCCAGTACTTC.

This clonotype was seen at least ten times. J is TRBJ2-5 and V is TRBV20-1; 9 nucleotides agree with TRBD2. This CDR3 comprises 18 residues. The trim removed 0 bases at V and 4 bases at J, leaving 15 bases unmatched. Germline values: CDR1 DFQATT, CDR2 SNEGSKA (reference sequence). The CDR3 here is CSARDQTAGGLERETQYF. The CDR3 DNA follows: TGCAGTGCTAGAGATCAGACGGCGGGAGGGCTGGAGCGAGAGACCCAGTACTTC.

This clonotype was recorded a few times. V usage is TRBV27 and J usage is TRBJ1-1; a weak D match, TRBD1 (5 bases). The CDR3 extends over 13 amino acids. Germline V gives CDR1 MNHEY, CDR2 SMNVEV (reference sequence). Between the trimmed V and J ends, which lost 3 bases and 9 bases, there was a span of 14 bases. The CDR3 nucleotides are TGTGCCAGCAGTTTTCGGCAGGGAGACCAAGCTTTCTTT. The encoded protein is CASSFRQGDQAFF.

Of note for this clonotype: Since a much larger clone is just one base distant, this may be a read error. The rearrangement links TRBV15 to TRBJ2-1; 7 bases are a match to TRBD1. The CDR3 is 13 amino acids. The junction had 6 bases not matched to a gene; V was cut back by 5 bases and J by 8 bases. From germline, CDR1 is LNHNV and CDR2 YYDKDF (reference sequence). The CDR3 loop is CATSSEQGHEQFF. CDR3 nucleotides: TGTGCCACCAGCTCTGAACAGGGGCATGAGCAGTTCTTC.

At least ten counts were recorded for this clonotype. The V and J genes are TRBV20-1 and TRBJ1-5; a possible D gene is TRBD1 (5 bases). The length of the CDR3 is 16 residues. V was pared by 1 base and J by 0 bases, with 13 bases between. The germline gives CDR1 DFQATT, CDR2 SNEGSKA (reference sequence). CDR3 protein: CSARVGGDYSNQPQHF. The CDR3 DNA reads TGCAGTGCTAGAGTCGGGGGTGACTATAGCAATCAGCCCCAGCATTTT.

This clonotype was observed many times. The rearrangement joins TRBV11-2 to TRBJ2-7, with D unresolved. Trimming took 4 bases from V and 2 from J, leaving 12 bases between them. Germline-derived CDR1 and CDR2 are SGHAT and FQNNGV. The CDR3 is 14 amino acids. This CDR3 reads CASSSPNMAYEQYF. Here the CDR3 DNA reads TGTGCCAGCAGCTCCCCAAACATGGCCTACGAGCAGTACTTC. The full variable domain, in which reference TRBV11-2 and TRBJ2-7 provide the parts outside the CDR3, is EAGVAQSPRYKIIEKRQSVAFWCNPISGHATLYWYQQILGQGPKLLIQFQNNGVVDDSQLPKDRFSAERLKGVDSTLKIQPAKLEDSAVYLCASSSPNMAYEQYFGPGTRLTVT.

This clonotype was observed at least ten times. The chain has TRBV20-1 and TRBJ1-5; TRBD1 is a possible D gene (6 bases). Trimming removed 6 bases at V and 0 bases at J, with 12 bases between. This CDR3 comprises 14 residues. CDR1 is DFQATT and CDR2 is SNEGSKA in the germline V gene (reference sequence). The CDR3 DNA sequence: TGCAGTGCCCCCCCAGGGGATAGCAATCAGCCCCAGCATTTT. Translating it yields CSAPPGDSNQPQHF.

The J gene is TRBJ2-1, the V gene TRBV5-6; D unclear. The CDR3 totals 15 residues. With 1 base removed from V and 0 bases from J, the gap between germline ends came to 8 bases. Germline V lookup: CDR1 SGHDT, CDR2 YYEEEE. The CDR3 bases are TGTGCCAGCAGCTTGCAACTAAGCTCCTACAATGAGCAGTTCTTC. It yields the protein CASSLQLSSYNEQFF.

This clonotype came up once. Sequence at one end of the junction differs from germline and may be a read error. The chain is built from TRBV6-5 and TRBJ2-6; D gene uncertain. This CDR3 comprises 16 residues. In germline, CDR1 is MNHEY, CDR2 SVGAGI. The CDR3 here is CTSSYSSPSGANVLTF. The CDR3 DNA reads as TGTACCAGCAGTTACTCTTCTCCCTCTGGGGCCAACGTCCTGACTTTC.

In this sample, this clonotype turned up many times. The rearrangement links TRBV7-3 to TRBJ2-7, with D possibly TRBD2 on 7 matching bases. The CDR3 is 14 amino acids. Per germline, CDR1 SGHTA and CDR2 FQGTGA. Trimming shortened V by 6 bases and J by 3 bases, and 15 bases separated the two germline ends. CDR3 sequence reads: CASRKTGGSYEQYF. The CDR3 DNA follows: TGTGCCAGCAGGAAAACGGGGGGCAGCTACGAGCAGTACTTC. Looking up the rest from reference TRBV7-3 and TRBJ2-7 gives the full variable domain: GAGVSQTPSNKVTEKGKYVELRCDPISGHTALYWYRQSLGQGPEFLIYFQGTGAADDSGLPNDRFFAVRPEGSVSTLKIQRTERGDSAVYLCASRKTGGSYEQYFGPGTRLTVT.

This chain connects TRBV29-1 to TRBJ1-5; TRBD1 matches 7 bases. Germline lookup yields CDR1 SQVTM and CDR2 ANQGSEA. V was pared by 4 bases and J by 7 bases, with 7 bases of the junction left unmatched. The CDR3 runs to 13 residues. CDR3 sequence reads: CSVGGGGSQPQHF. The CDR3 DNA follows: TGCAGCGTTGGGGGAGGGGGCAGCCAGCCCCAGCATTTT.

This clonotype was picked up a small number of times. The chain has TRBV6-1 and TRBJ1-5, with 11 bases fitting TRBD1. The CDR3 is 18 residues long. CDR1 is MNHNS, CDR2 SASEGT, per germline. Trimming removed 3 bases from V and 0 bases from J; junction bases left unmatched: 7. The CDR3 sequence: CASSDGTGGRYSNQPQHF. In nucleotides, the CDR3 is TGTGCCAGCAGTGATGGGACAGGGGGAAGGTATAGCAATCAGCCCCAGCATTTT.

A few counts support this clonotype. The chain links TRBV5-1 to TRBJ2-3; 7 bases align to TRBD1. With V trimmed by 0 bases and J by 8 bases, 6 bases remained unmatched. The CDR3 length is 14 residues. The germline gives CDR1 SGHRS, CDR2 YFSETQ. The CDR3: CASSLEGARRTQYF. CDR3 DNA sequence: TGCGCCAGCAGCTTGGAGGGGGCGCGGCGTACGCAGTATTTT.

The CDR3 nucleotides are TGTGCCACCAGCCCGGGACAAGACACCGGGGAGCTGTTTTTT. It specifies CATSPGQDTGELFF. This chain connects TRBV24-1 to TRBJ2-2; tentatively, D is TRBD1 (6 bases). The CDR3 consists of 14 residues. V dropped 7 bases and J dropped 3 bases, with 11 bases sitting between them. Germline V lookup: CDR1 KGHDR, CDR2 SFDVKD.

This clonotype was counted between two and nine times. The rearrangement links TRBV29-1 to TRBJ2-4, with 7 bases matching TRBD2. Looked up from germline, CDR1 is SQVTM and CDR2 is ANQGSEA. This CDR3 region has 14 residues. V lost 6 bases to trimming and J lost 9 bases; unmatched junction nucleotides: 14. Here the CDR3 reads CSVDMESTGGIQYF. The CDR3 nucleotides are TGCAGCGTGGACATGGAATCTACGGGGGGCATTCAGTACTTC. Using reference TRBV29-1 and TRBJ2-4 for the parts outside the CDR3, the full variable domain is SAVISQKPSRDICQRGTSLTIQCQVDSQVTMMFWYRQQPGQSLTLIATANQGSEATYESGFVIDKFPISRPNLTFSTLTVSNMSPEDSSIYLCSVDMESTGGIQYFGAGTRLSVL.

A few counts support this clonotype. The chain employs TRBV5-1 and TRBJ2-7; 9 nucleotides line up with TRBD1. This CDR3 is 15 amino acids long. V lost 5 bases, J lost 0 bases, and 6 bases stayed unmatched. From germline, CDR1 is SGHRS and CDR2 YFSETQ. Here the CDR3 DNA reads TGCGCCAGCAGTTGGGGACAGGGTCCCTCCTACGAGCAGTACTTC. Translated: CASSWGQGPSYEQYF.

This clonotype was counted only a few times. The CDR3 DNA sequence: TGTGCCAGCAGTTACTCAGTAGGGGCATACAATGAGCAGTTCTTC. Protein product: CASSYSVGAYNEQFF. This chain connects TRBV6-5 to TRBJ2-1; D possibly corresponds to TRBD1 (5 bases). The germline V and J ends were trimmed by 0 bases and 4 bases, with 10 bases remaining between them. The CDR3 is 15 residues long. Germline CDR1 reads MNHEY; CDR2 reads SVGAGI.

There are a few counts of this clonotype. The chain uses TRBV6-2 or TRBV6-3 and TRBJ2-1; 9 nucleotides line up with TRBD2. The CDR3 is 21 amino acids. The trim removed 10 bases at V and 1 base at J, leaving 26 bases unmatched. The germline CDR1 and CDR2 sequences are MNHEY and SVGEGT. The CDR3 loop reads CATTYGLAGHGTKLSYNEQFF. The CDR3, as DNA: TGTGCCACCACCTACGGCCTAGCGGGACACGGGACTAAGTTATCCTACAATGAGCAGTTCTTC.

This clonotype was observed a few times. The chain combines TRBV20-1 with TRBJ2-3; 11 bases align to TRBD2. V lost 6 bases to trimming and J lost 3 bases; unmatched junction nucleotides: 14. There are 17 residues in the CDR3. CDR1 is DFQATT and CDR2 is SNEGSKA in the germline V gene (reference sequence). CDR3 residues: CSASEGLADFQTDTQYF. The CDR3 region has the DNA TGCAGTGCCTCCGAGGGACTAGCGGACTTTCAAACAGATACGCAGTATTTT.